The 29 T cell receptor beta chains below come from one sample, sequenced in a study of regulatory dendritic cells for organ transplantation. Using immunoSEQ multiplex PCR, the repertoire was profiled, and TCRdb retains in-frame clones only, with some absent. The sample yields about 38,000 clones, around nine tenths seen once. Source material: naive CD8+ T cells from blood. The sample's subset: CD45RA+ naive T cells. These receptors originate from a human donor in good health.

The genes are TRBV4-3 and TRBJ2-3; 7 nucleotides align to TRBD1. With V trimmed by 0 bases and J by 0 bases, 6 bases remained unmatched. Germline assignment: CDR1 LGHNA and CDR2 YSLEER. The CDR3 is 17 residues long. As DNA, the CDR3 is TGCGCCAGCAGCCAAGATCTGGAGACAGGGAGCACAGATACGCAGTATTTT. This gives the protein CASSQDLETGSTDTQYF.

V gene TRBV19 combines with J gene TRBJ2-5; D unclear. CDR3 length: 16 amino acids. Trimming shortened V by 3 bases and J by 3 bases, and 17 bases separated the two germline ends. CDR1 and CDR2 (germline): LNHDA, SQIVND (reference sequence). The chain's CDR3 is CASSIGAVSVEETQYF. Here the CDR3 DNA reads TGTGCCAGTAGTATTGGTGCTGTGAGTGTGGAAGAGACCCAGTACTTC.

The chain carries TRBV18 and TRBJ2-2; TRBD2 might be the D (6 bases). CDR1 KGHSH and CDR2 LQKENI come from the germline V gene. With 4 bases removed from V and 3 bases from J, the gap between germline ends came to 12 bases. The CDR3 contains 15 residues. The CDR3 sequence is CASSRISGDTGELFF. CDR3 nucleotides: TGTGCCAGCTCACGAATTAGCGGTGACACCGGGGAGCTGTTTTTT.

The CDR3 protein is CASSYTGRTYNEQFF. The CDR3 bases are TGTGCCAGCAGTTACACCGGGAGGACCTACAATGAGCAGTTCTTC. The gene calls are TRBV6-6 and TRBJ2-1; 7 bases are a match to TRBD2. This CDR3 is built from 15 residues. The germline CDR1 and CDR2 sequences are MNHNY and SVGAGI (reference sequence). Unmatched junction bases numbered 3, after V lost 2 bases and J lost 2 bases.

The chain carries TRBV11-2 and TRBJ1-2; D unresolved. The CDR3 runs 15 residues. V was cut by 0 bases and J by 7 bases, with 15 bases left in between. The V gene's germline CDR1 is SGHAT and CDR2 FQNNGV. As DNA, the CDR3 is TGTGCCAGCAGCTTAGAGACCGACGATCTGCGTGGCTACACCTTC. Its translation: CASSLETDDLRGYTF.

V gene TRBV7-9 combines with J gene TRBJ1-2, with D maybe TRBD1 (6 bases). The CDR3 loop spans 11 amino acids. Germline CDR1 reads SEHNR; CDR2 reads FQNEAQ (reference sequence). The V gene lost 8 bases and the J gene lost 7 bases, with 11 bases spanning the gap. CDR3 nucleotides: TGTGCCAGCCGGGGGCTGGGTGGCTACACCTTC. Translation gives CASRGLGGYTF.

The rearrangement uses TRBV4-1 and TRBJ2-3; D is unclear. The V gene's germline CDR1 is MGHRA and CDR2 YSYEKL. The CDR3 consists of 15 residues. Trimming stripped 1 base from V and 0 bases from J, with 8 bases between. CDR3 region: CASSQGVRSTDTQYF. The CDR3, as DNA: TGCGCCAGCAGCCAAGGTGTCAGAAGCACAGATACGCAGTATTTT.

This clone was detected once. Other DNA variants within this sample encode the same CDR3. This chain connects TRBV28 to TRBJ1-2, with 10 bases fitting TRBD1. CDR1 is MDHEN, CDR2 SYDVKM, per germline. CDR3 length: 17 residues. J was trimmed by 5 bases and V by 0 bases; bases with no gene match: 9. The CDR3 bases are TGTGCCAGCAGTTTATGGACAGGGGGCTCGTCATCATATGGCTACACCTTC. Translating gives CASSLWTGGSSSYGYTF.

V is TRBV10-1 and J is TRBJ2-7, with D maybe TRBD1 (6 bases). Germline loops: CDR1 WNHNN, CDR2 SYGVQD (reference sequence). The CDR3 spans 14 residues. V lost 6 bases, J lost 6 bases, and 18 bases lay in between. The CDR3 DNA is TGCGCCAGCAGCCGGGACATGGGGCCGAGCGAGCAGTACTTC. Protein product: CASSRDMGPSEQYF.

The chain couples TRBV27 to TRBJ2-1, with D maybe TRBD1 (5 bases). CDR1 is MNHEY, CDR2 SMNVEV, per germline (reference sequence). The CDR3 is made up of 14 amino acids. The V end lost 3 bases, the J end lost 0 bases, and 6 bases lay between the germline ends. The CDR3 sequence: CASSFQGSYNEQFF. The CDR3 DNA follows: TGTGCCAGCAGTTTCCAGGGCTCCTACAATGAGCAGTTCTTC.

A few counts support this clone. One junction end disagrees with the germline gene, perhaps due to a read error. The chain combines TRBV7-9 with TRBJ1-1; D not resolved. This CDR3 has 13 residues. CDR1 SEHNR and CDR2 FQNEAQ come from the germline V gene (reference sequence). The CDR3 coding sequence is TGTGCCAGCACCTTAGGCCCCAGGACTGAAGCTTTCTTT. Its translation is CASTLGPRTEAFF.

This sequence joins TRBV28 and TRBJ2-1, with D perhaps matching TRBD2 (6 bases). This CDR3 is built from 14 residues. Trimming left V 8 bases short and J 5 bases short, with 16 bases between. The germline gives CDR1 MDHEN, CDR2 SYDVKM. The CDR3, as DNA: TGTGCCAGCGGAATTCGGGACTTTGACAATGAGCAGTTCTTC. This sequence encodes CASGIRDFDNEQFF.

The rearrangement links TRBV27 to TRBJ2-1; a possible D gene is TRBD2 (6 bases). The CDR3 spans 14 residues. V lost 6 bases and J 3 bases, leaving 12 bases between the germline ends. CDR1 and CDR2 from the germline V gene are MNHEY and SMNVEV (reference sequence). CDR3 sequence: CASSELASYNEQFF. The CDR3 DNA reads TGTGCCAGCAGCGAACTAGCAAGCTACAATGAGCAGTTCTTC.

The rearrangement uses TRBV6-5 and TRBJ2-1, with D tentatively TRBD2 (5 bases). Trimming cost V 7 bases and J 6 bases, with 19 bases left between them. CDR3 length: 15 residues. Germline-derived CDR1 and CDR2 are MNHEY and SVGAGI. The DNA of the CDR3 is TGTGCCAGCATGAGACCGCCAGATCTAGCCAATGAGCAGTTCTTC. Amino acids: CASMRPPDLANEQFF.

The genes are TRBV19 and TRBJ2-5; either TRBD1 or TRBD2 may fit D (6 bases each). Germline V gene data show CDR1 as LNHDA and CDR2 as SQIVND (reference sequence). V was shortened by 1 base and J by 1 base, with 10 bases between the two germline ends. The CDR3 is 15 amino acids. For the CDR3, the DNA is TGTGCCAGTAGTATAGCGGGGGCGCCCCAAGAGACCCAGTACTTC. Translated: CASSIAGAPQETQYF.

This sequence joins TRBV28 and TRBJ2-7; D assignment may be TRBD1 or TRBD2 (5 bases each). The germline V gene encodes CDR1 MDHEN and CDR2 SYDVKM. The ends were cut back, 6 bases at V and 0 bases at J, with 15 bases in the middle. This CDR3 has 15 residues. CDR3 region: CASRATGTVSYEQYF. Written as DNA, the CDR3 is TGTGCCAGCAGAGCAACCGGGACGGTCTCCTACGAGCAGTACTTC.

This clone was recorded only once. The J gene is TRBJ2-4, the V gene TRBV7-9; maybe TRBD1 (5 bases). The CDR3 loop spans 16 amino acids. Germline V gene data show CDR1 as SEHNR and CDR2 as FQNEAQ (reference sequence). V was trimmed by 2 bases and J by 8 bases, leaving 19 bases between them. The CDR3 DNA reads TGTGCCAGCAGCTTACGGTCAGGGATCGATGGGGACATTCAGTACTTC. As protein: CASSLRSGIDGDIQYF.

J is TRBJ2-1 and V is TRBV19; D remains unclear. The CDR3 has 11 residues. V was cut by 7 bases and J by 7 bases, with 8 bases left in between. Germline CDR1 is LNHDA and CDR2 is SQIVND (reference sequence). The CDR3 spells CASTVGNEQFF. The CDR3, as DNA: TGTGCCAGTACCGTGGGGAATGAGCAGTTCTTC.

This clone appeared once. Different DNA sequences within this sample yield the same CDR3. The genes are TRBV19 and TRBJ2-2, with D possibly TRBD2 on 5 matching bases. The V gene lost 2 bases and the J gene lost 2 bases, with 6 bases spanning the gap. This CDR3 is 14 amino acids long. CDR1 LNHDA and CDR2 SQIVND come from the germline V gene (reference sequence). In DNA, the CDR3 is TGTGCCAGTAGTATACGGGGTAACACCGGGGAGCTGTTTTTT. Amino acids: CASSIRGNTGELFF.

The rearrangement links TRBV2 to TRBJ1-2, with D possibly matching TRBD1 (5 bases). Germline V CDR1 and CDR2: SNHLY, FYNNEI. CDR3 length: 15 residues. V lost 7 bases and J 2 bases, leaving 17 bases between the germline ends. CDR3 in amino acids: CASIMIGDRNYGYTF. The CDR3 bases are TGTGCCAGCATTATGATCGGCGACAGAAACTATGGCTACACCTTC.

The chain has TRBV27 and TRBJ2-1; 10 bases align to TRBD1. The V segment lost 2 bases and the J segment 9 bases; nucleotides outside the gene matches: 7. Germline lookup yields CDR1 MNHEY and CDR2 SMNVEV (reference sequence). The CDR3 runs 15 residues. CDR3 in amino acids: CASSLRDRGGSEQFF. DNA for the CDR3: TGTGCCAGCAGTTTAAGGGACAGGGGAGGAAGTGAGCAGTTCTTC.

Remarks on this clone: One end of the junction is discordant with germline, which a read error may explain. The genes are TRBV6-5 and TRBJ2-7; D remains unclear. In germline, CDR1 is MNHEY, CDR2 SVGAGI. The length of the CDR3 is 11 residues. CDR3: CASSYSHEQYF. The CDR3 DNA follows: TGTGCCAGCAGTTACTCCCACGAGCAGTACTTC.

V gene TRBV28 combines with J gene TRBJ1-1, with 7 positions matching TRBD1. This CDR3 spans 13 amino acids. Losses at the gene ends were 1 base for V and 6 bases for J; bases not matched to a gene: 2. The V gene's germline CDR1 is MDHEN and CDR2 SYDVKM. The CDR3 sequence is CASSLSGTAEAFF. The CDR3 DNA follows: TGTGCCAGCAGTTTATCCGGGACAGCTGAAGCTTTCTTT.

This chain connects TRBV30 to TRBJ1-1; the D is unclear. V dropped 1 base and J dropped 1 base, with 7 bases sitting between them. The CDR3 sequence is 13 residues long. Germline lookup yields CDR1 GTSNPN and CDR2 SVGIG (reference sequence). CDR3 sequence: CAWSERANTEAFF. In DNA, the CDR3 is TGTGCCTGGAGTGAACGGGCGAACACTGAAGCTTTCTTT.

The rearrangement uses TRBV11-2 and TRBJ2-3; D assignment may be TRBD1 or TRBD2 (5 bases each). CDR3 length: 15 amino acids. Trimming took off 5 bases at V and 3 bases at J, with 15 bases between the two ends. Germline V gives CDR1 SGHAT, CDR2 FQNNGV. The CDR3 here is CASSQGTALTDTQYF. In DNA form, the CDR3 reads TGTGCCAGCAGCCAAGGGACGGCCCTTACAGATACGCAGTATTTT.

The chain is built from TRBV28 and TRBJ2-7; weak D call: TRBD1 (5 bases). The ends were cut back, 4 bases at V and 6 bases at J, with 13 bases in the middle. This CDR3 contains 13 residues. Germline V CDR1 and CDR2: MDHEN, SYDVKM. CDR3: CASSSPQGSEQYF. CDR3 in DNA: TGTGCCAGCAGTTCCCCCCAGGGATCCGAGCAGTACTTC.

This rearrangement joins TRBV29-1 to TRBJ2-3; the D gene could be TRBD1 or TRBD2 (5 bases each). Germline V CDR1 and CDR2: SQVTM, ANQGSEA. The V end lost 4 bases, the J end lost 5 bases, and 7 bases lay between the germline ends. The CDR3 is 11 residues long. CDR3 nucleotide sequence: TGCAGCGTTGGAGGGGTAGATACGCAGTATTTT. Protein product: CSVGGVDTQYF.

The rearrangement links TRBV21-1 to TRBJ2-3; TRBD2, the table's D call, lacks a check against the DNA. TRBV21-1 is a pseudogene locus. The CDR3 totals 19 residues. This CDR3 is CASSPLISQFRLRTDTQYF. CDR3 bases: TGTGCCAGCAGCCCCCTCATTTCCCAGTTCCGACTTCGCACAGATACGCAGTATTTT.

The CDR3 protein is CASSEGTGGYEQYF. The DNA of the CDR3 is TGTGCCAGCAGTGAAGGAACAGGGGGTTACGAGCAGTACTTC. This chain joins TRBV6-1 and TRBJ2-7, with 8 bases aligning to TRBD1. Germline CDR1 is MNHNS and CDR2 is SASEGT. V gave up 1 base and J gave up 4 bases; unmatched junction bases: 3. This CDR3 contains 14 residues.